The source of this TCR beta chain is a study of T cell responses to AZD1222 COVID-19 vaccine. The V end was cut by 0 bases, the J end by 7 bases, with 7 bases between. This CDR3 has 13 residues. Germline lookup yields CDR1 LGHNT and CDR2 FRNRAP. Assay used: immunoSEQ multiplex PCR; TCRdb lists only in-frame clones, some missing. The sample has over 130,000 clones; roughly nine tenths are singletons. Sequenced here: peripheral blood, sampled 28 days after the second AZD1222 dose. This chain links TRBV12-5 with TRBJ2-1; weak D call: TRBD2 (5 bases). This clonotype was sampled from an adult who received the AZD1222 COVID-19 vaccine. The CDR3 sequence: CASGLVGKNEQFF. The CDR3 DNA is TGTGCTAGTGGTTTGGTCGGGAAGAATGAGCAGTTCTTC.